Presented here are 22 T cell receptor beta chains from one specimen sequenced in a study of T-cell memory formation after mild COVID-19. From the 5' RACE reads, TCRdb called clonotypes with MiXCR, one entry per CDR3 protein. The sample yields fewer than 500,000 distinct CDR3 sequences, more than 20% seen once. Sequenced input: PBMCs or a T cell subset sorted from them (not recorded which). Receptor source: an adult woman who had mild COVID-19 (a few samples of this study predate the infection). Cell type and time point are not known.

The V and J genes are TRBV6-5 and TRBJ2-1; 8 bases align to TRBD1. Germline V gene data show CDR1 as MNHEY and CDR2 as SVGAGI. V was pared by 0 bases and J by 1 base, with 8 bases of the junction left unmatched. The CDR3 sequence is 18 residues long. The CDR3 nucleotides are TGTGCCAGCAGTTACTCGATGGCAGGGGGCACTTCCTACAATGAGCAGTTCTTC. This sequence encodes CASSYSMAGGTSYNEQFF.

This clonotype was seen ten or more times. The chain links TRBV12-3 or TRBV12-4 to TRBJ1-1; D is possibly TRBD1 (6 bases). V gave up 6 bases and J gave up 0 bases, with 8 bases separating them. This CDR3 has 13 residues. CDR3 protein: CASSRQVNTEAFF. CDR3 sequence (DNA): TGTGCCAGCAGCAGACAGGTGAACACTGAAGCTTTCTTT.

The CDR3 reads CASSVDLMGRPEEFF. In DNA, the CDR3 is TGTGCCAGCAGCGTAGATCTCATGGGGCGGCCCGAGGAGTTCTTC. The rearrangement uses TRBV9 and TRBJ2-1, with D maybe TRBD1 (5 bases). Trimming shortened V by 0 bases and J by 14 bases, and 21 bases separated the two germline ends. The CDR3 loop spans 15 amino acids. Germline V lookup: CDR1 SGDLS, CDR2 YYNGEE.

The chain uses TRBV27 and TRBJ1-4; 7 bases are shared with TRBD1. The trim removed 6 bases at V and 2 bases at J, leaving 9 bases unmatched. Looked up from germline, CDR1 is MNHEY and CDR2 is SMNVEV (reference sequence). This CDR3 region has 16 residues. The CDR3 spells CASRRGGGGTNEKLFF. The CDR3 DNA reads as TGTGCCAGCAGAAGAGGAGGGGGCGGCACTAATGAAAAACTGTTTTTT.

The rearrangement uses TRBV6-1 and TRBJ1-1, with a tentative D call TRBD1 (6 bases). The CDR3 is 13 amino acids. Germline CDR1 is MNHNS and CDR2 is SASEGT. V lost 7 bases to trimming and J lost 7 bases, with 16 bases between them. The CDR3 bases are TGTGCCAGCACCCCGGGCCCAGGGGTTGAAGCTTTCTTT. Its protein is CASTPGPGVEAFF.

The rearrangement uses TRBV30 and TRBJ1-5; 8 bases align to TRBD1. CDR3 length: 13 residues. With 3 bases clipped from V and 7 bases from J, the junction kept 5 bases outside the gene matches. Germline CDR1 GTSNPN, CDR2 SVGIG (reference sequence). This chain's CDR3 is CAWRTGVGQPQHF. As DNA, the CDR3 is TGTGCCTGGAGGACAGGGGTCGGACAGCCCCAGCATTTT.

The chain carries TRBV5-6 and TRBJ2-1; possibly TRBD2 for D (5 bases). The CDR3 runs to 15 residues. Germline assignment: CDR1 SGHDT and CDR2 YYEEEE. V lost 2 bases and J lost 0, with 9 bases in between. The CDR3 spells CASSFGMSSYNEQFF. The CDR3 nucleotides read TGTGCCAGCAGCTTCGGGATGAGCTCCTACAATGAGCAGTTCTTC.

The CDR3 loop reads CASSQYSGIRNTGELFF. CDR3 bases: TGCGCCAGCAGCCAATACTCAGGGATAAGGAACACCGGGGAGCTGTTTTTT. The gene calls are TRBV5-1 and TRBJ2-2, with D possibly TRBD1 on 5 matching bases. This CDR3 contains 17 residues. V was shortened by 4 bases and J by 1 base, with 17 bases between the two germline ends. Per germline, CDR1 SGHRS and CDR2 YFSETQ.

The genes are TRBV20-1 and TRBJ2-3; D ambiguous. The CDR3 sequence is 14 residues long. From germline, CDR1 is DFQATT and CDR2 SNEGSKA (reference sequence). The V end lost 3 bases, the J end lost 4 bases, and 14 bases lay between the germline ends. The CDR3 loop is CSASAAPTPDTQYF. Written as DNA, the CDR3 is TGCAGTGCTAGCGCGGCACCGACGCCAGATACGCAGTATTTT.

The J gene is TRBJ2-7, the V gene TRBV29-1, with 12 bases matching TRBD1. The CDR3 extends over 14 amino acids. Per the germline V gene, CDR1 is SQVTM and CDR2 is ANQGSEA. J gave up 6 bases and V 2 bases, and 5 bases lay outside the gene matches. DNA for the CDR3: TGCAGCGTTGAACCGGGGACAGGGGGCGGCGAGCAGTACTTC. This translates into CSVEPGTGGGEQYF.

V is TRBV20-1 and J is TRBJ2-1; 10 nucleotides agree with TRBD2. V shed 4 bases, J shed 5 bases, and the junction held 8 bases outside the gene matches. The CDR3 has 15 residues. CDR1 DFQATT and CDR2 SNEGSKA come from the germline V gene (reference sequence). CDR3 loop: CSAKSSLAGNNEQFF. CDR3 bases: TGCAGTGCTAAGAGTTCACTAGCGGGGAACAATGAGCAGTTCTTC.

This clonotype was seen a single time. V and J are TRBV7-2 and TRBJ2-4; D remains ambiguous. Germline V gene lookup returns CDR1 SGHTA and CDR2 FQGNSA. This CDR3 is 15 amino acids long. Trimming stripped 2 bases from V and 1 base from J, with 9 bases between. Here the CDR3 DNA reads TGTGCCAGCAGCTTAAATACCGTGGCCAAAAACATTCAGTACTTC. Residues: CASSLNTVAKNIQYF. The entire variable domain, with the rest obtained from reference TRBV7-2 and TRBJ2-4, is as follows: GAGVSQSPSNKVTEKGKDVELRCDPISGHTALYWYRQSLGQGLEFLIYFQGNSAPDKSGLPSDRFSAERTGGSVSTLTIQRTQQEDSAVYLCASSLNTVAKNIQYFGAGTRLSVL.

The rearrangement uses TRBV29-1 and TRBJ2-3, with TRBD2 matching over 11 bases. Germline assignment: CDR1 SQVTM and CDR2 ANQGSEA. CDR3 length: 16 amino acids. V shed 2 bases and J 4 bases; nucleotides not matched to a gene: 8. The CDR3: CSVEPVTSGISDTQYF. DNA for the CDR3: TGCAGCGTTGAACCTGTGACTAGCGGGATATCAGATACGCAGTATTTT.

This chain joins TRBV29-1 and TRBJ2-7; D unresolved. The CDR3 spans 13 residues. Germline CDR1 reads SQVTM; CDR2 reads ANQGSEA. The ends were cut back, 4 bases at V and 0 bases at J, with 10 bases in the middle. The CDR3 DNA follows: TGCAGCGTTGCTGGCAAACTCTCCTACGAGCAGTACTTC. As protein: CSVAGKLSYEQYF.

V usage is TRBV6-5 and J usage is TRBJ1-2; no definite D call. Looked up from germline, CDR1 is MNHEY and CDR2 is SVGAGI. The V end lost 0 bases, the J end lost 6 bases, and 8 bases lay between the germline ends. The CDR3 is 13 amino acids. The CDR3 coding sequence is TGTGCCAGCAGTTACTCGAAAGGTCATGGCTACACCTTC. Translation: CASSYSKGHGYTF.

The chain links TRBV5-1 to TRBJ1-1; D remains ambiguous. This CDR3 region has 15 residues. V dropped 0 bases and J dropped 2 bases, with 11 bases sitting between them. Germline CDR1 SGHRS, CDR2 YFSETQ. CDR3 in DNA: TGCGCCAGCAGCTTGGGAGGCTGGACTAACACTGAAGCTTTCTTT. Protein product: CASSLGGWTNTEAFF.

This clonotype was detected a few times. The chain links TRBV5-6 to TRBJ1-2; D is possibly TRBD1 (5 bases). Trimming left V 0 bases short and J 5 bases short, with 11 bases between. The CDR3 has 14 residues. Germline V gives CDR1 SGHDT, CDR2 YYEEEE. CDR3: CASSLVSRGYGYTF. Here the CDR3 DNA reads TGTGCCAGCAGCTTGGTATCACGGGGGTATGGCTACACCTTC.

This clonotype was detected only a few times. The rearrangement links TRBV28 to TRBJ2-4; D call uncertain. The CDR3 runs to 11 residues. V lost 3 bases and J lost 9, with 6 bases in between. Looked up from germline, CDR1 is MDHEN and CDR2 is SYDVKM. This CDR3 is CASSFQFIQYF. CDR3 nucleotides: TGTGCCAGCAGTTTCCAGTTCATTCAGTACTTC.

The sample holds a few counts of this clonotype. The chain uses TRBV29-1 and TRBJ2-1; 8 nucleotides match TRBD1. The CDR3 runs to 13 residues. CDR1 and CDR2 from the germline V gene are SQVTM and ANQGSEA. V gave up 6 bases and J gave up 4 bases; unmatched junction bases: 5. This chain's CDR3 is CSVLWTGYNEQFF. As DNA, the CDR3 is TGCAGCGTCCTGTGGACAGGGTACAATGAGCAGTTCTTC.

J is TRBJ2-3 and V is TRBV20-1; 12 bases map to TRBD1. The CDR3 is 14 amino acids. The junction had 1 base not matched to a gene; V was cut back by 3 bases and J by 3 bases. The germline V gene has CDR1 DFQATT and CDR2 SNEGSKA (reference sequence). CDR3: CSARGQGATDTQYF. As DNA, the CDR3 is TGCAGTGCTAGGGGACAGGGGGCAACAGATACGCAGTATTTT.

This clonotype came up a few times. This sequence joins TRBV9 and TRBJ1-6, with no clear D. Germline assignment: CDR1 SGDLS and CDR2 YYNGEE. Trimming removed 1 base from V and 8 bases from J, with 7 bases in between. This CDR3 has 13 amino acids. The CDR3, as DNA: TGTGCCAGCAGCGTATCAACAGATTCACCCCTCCACTTT. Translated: CASSVSTDSPLHF. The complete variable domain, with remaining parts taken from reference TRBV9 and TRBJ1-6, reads DSGVTQTPKHLITATGQRVTLRCSPRSGDLSVYWYQQSLDQGLQFLIQYYNGEERAKGNILERFSAQQFPDLHSELNLSSLELGDSALYFCASSVSTDSPLHFGNGTRLTVT.

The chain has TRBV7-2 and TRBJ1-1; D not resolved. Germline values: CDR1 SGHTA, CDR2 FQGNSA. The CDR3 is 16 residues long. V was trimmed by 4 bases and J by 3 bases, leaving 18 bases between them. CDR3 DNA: TGTGCCAGCAGCTCACTCCGGGGTGGTAGGCACACTGAAGCTTTCTTT. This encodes CASSSLRGGRHTEAFF.